One and the same sample provided the 10 T cell receptor beta chains below, sequenced in a study of T cell repertoires in cytomegalovirus infection. One entry per CDR3 protein results from TCRdb running MiXCR on the reads. The table shows about 150,000 distinct CDR3 sequences, with about 25% occurring only once. Sequencing used PBMCs. These receptors were taken from a human donor in good health (CMV status not recorded). Some clones in this sample may be carry-over from other donors' samples.

This clonotype occurred a few times. The genes are TRBV24-1 and TRBJ2-1; TRBD2 aligns across 14 bases. V shed 2 bases and J 8 bases; nucleotides not matched to a gene: 4. The CDR3 covers 16 residues. CDR1 KGHDR and CDR2 SFDVKD come from the germline V gene. The DNA of the CDR3 is TGTGCCACCAGTGATTCCGGGACTAGCGGGAGCTATGAGCAGTTCTTC. Residues: CATSDSGTSGSYEQFF.

This chain joins TRBV5-6 and TRBJ2-1; TRBD2 matches 11 bases. After removal of 3 bases from V and 6 bases from J, the junction contained 11 bases not matched to a gene. This CDR3 is 17 amino acids long. Looked up from germline, CDR1 is SGHDT and CDR2 is YYEEEE. The CDR3 region is CASSSPEASGGLNEQFF. Here the CDR3 DNA reads TGTGCCAGCAGCTCCCCTGAAGCTAGCGGGGGGCTCAATGAGCAGTTCTTC.

This clonotype was counted only a few times. V and J are TRBV7-3 and TRBJ2-1; 7 nucleotides match TRBD2. V was pared by 5 bases and J by 0 bases, with 4 bases of the junction left unmatched. The CDR3 spans 15 residues. The germline gives CDR1 SGHTA, CDR2 FQGTGA. This CDR3 is CASSPRTSSYNEQFF. The CDR3 region has the DNA TGTGCCAGCAGCCCTCGGACTAGCTCCTACAATGAGCAGTTCTTC.

With regard to this clonotype: A read error may explain this, as a much larger clone is one base away. The chain uses TRBV2 and TRBJ2-3; D is unresolved. Trimming pared 6 bases from V and 6 bases from J, leaving 7 bases between. The CDR3 covers 11 residues. Per the germline V gene, CDR1 is SNHLY and CDR2 is FYNNEI. CDR3 region: CASSIRDTQYF. The CDR3 DNA is TGTGCCAGCAGCATAAGGGATACGCAGTATTTT.

At least ten counts were recorded for this clonotype. The J gene is TRBJ1-2, the V gene TRBV7-2; D remains ambiguous. V was shortened by 1 base and J by 0 bases, with 18 bases between the two germline ends. The germline V gene has CDR1 SGHTA and CDR2 FQGNSA. The CDR3 contains 18 residues. The CDR3: CASSLEIGRQLTNYGYTF. CDR3 sequence (DNA): TGTGCCAGCAGCTTAGAAATCGGTAGACAACTTACTAACTATGGCTACACCTTC.

The chain is built from TRBV6-5 and TRBJ1-2; TRBD1 might be the D (6 bases). CDR3 size: 15 residues. Per germline, CDR1 MNHEY and CDR2 SVGAGI. V lost 4 bases and J lost 2, with 14 bases in between. CDR3 sequence reads: CASSSPGEGNYGYTF. In DNA form, the CDR3 reads TGTGCCAGCAGTTCACCAGGGGAGGGAAACTATGGCTACACCTTC.

V and J are TRBV2 and TRBJ2-7; 8 bases match TRBD1. CDR3 length: 14 residues. Losses at the gene ends were 6 bases for V and 3 bases for J; bases not matched to a gene: 7. Germline values: CDR1 SNHLY, CDR2 FYNNEI. The CDR3 DNA reads as TGTGCCAGCAGAGCCGGGACAGGATTCTACGAGCAGTACTTC. Translation gives CASRAGTGFYEQYF.

The chain combines TRBV28 with TRBJ2-7; D is possibly TRBD2 (6 bases). Germline CDR1 MDHEN, CDR2 SYDVKM. This CDR3 has 16 residues. The V and J ends lost 5 bases and 0 bases respectively, with 17 bases between them. The CDR3 is CASSKLASRSSYEQYF. The CDR3 DNA reads TGTGCCAGCAGTAAACTAGCCTCCAGGAGCTCCTACGAGCAGTACTTC.

The V and J genes are TRBV6-5 and TRBJ2-7; 8 nucleotides align to TRBD2. CDR3 length: 16 amino acids. Germline CDR1 and CDR2: MNHEY and SVGAGI. Trimming cost V 2 bases and J 2 bases; bases outside gene matches: 8. The CDR3 DNA is TGTGCCAGCAGTTACCAGGGGAGCGGGAGCGCCTACGAGCAGTACTTC. This sequence encodes CASSYQGSGSAYEQYF.

About this clonotype: This may stem from a read error, because a much larger clone lies one nucleotide away. The chain combines TRBV7-9 with TRBJ1-3; D gene unclear. There are 14 residues in the CDR3. V lost 1 base and J 0 bases, leaving 4 bases between the germline ends. Germline V CDR1 and CDR2: SEHNR, FQNEAQ (reference sequence). DNA of the CDR3: TGTGCCAGCAGCTTAGAGAGCTCTGGAAACACCATATATTTT. The encoded protein is CASSLESSGNTIYF.